This record covers a single T cell receptor beta chain. Its matching antigen is unknown. This sequence may be a read error, since a much larger clone differs from it by one base. The CDR3 is 15 amino acids. The germline V and J ends were trimmed by 2 bases and 10 bases, with 18 bases remaining between them. This sample is part of a study of blood T cells in healthy people across ages. Overall study context: Capture by template switching was about one barcoded beta molecule per two T cells. Study outcomes and limitations: Higher diversity and more naive CD4+ cells were features of long-lived donors, compared to aged donors.

With a J-beta primer mix and a sample-barcoded 5' primer, a second PCR ran about 6 to 11 cycles. There were at least 2.5 million CDR3-containing paired-end reads obtained from each sample. TCRdb passed the 5' RACE reads through MiXCR, listing each CDR3 protein once. The sample yields more than 700,000 distinct CDR3 sequences, 46% seen once. The chain joins TRBV12-3 or TRBV12-4 to TRBJ2-1, with D possibly being TRBD1 or TRBD2 (5 bases each). The material sequenced was blood. This receptor was identified in a man older than 75 in good health. CDR3 sequence (DNA): TGTGCCAGCAGTTTAACCGGGACGTCCCCCTACGAGCAGTTCTTC. It encodes CASSLTGTSPYEQFF.